Presented here are 24 T cell receptor beta chains from one specimen sequenced in a study of blood T cell repertoires in COVID-19. Assay used: immunoSEQ multiplex PCR; TCRdb lists only in-frame clones, some missing. The sample carries around 260,000 clones, roughly 86% recorded once. The specimen sequenced was peripheral blood. The source is a woman aged 55 to 70 with COVID-19, enrolled during active disease.

To note about this clone: The sample holds other DNA sequences that translate to the same CDR3. The rearrangement links TRBV5-1 to TRBJ1-3, with TRBD1 matching over 9 bases. J gave up 4 bases and V 2 bases, and 1 base lay outside the gene matches. The CDR3 runs to 14 residues. Germline loops: CDR1 SGHRS, CDR2 YFSETQ. The CDR3 bases are TGCGCCAGCAGCTTAGGACAGGGGGGAAACACCATATATTTT. Translation gives CASSLGQGGNTIYF.

The chain is built from TRBV5-1 and TRBJ1-6; TRBD1 matches 8 bases. V shed 0 bases and J 9 bases; nucleotides not matched to a gene: 8. The CDR3 consists of 16 residues. The germline gives CDR1 SGHRS, CDR2 YFSETQ. Here the CDR3 reads CASSLGGQGQGSPLHF. The CDR3 DNA reads TGCGCCAGCAGCTTGGGCGGACAGGGCCAGGGTTCACCCCTCCACTTT.

This clone turned up a few times. The genes are TRBV4-2 and TRBJ1-1; perhaps TRBD1 as D (5 bases). CDR1 is LGHNA, CDR2 YNFKEQ, per germline. The CDR3 has 16 residues. V shed 1 base and J shed 6 bases, with 18 bases lying between them. The CDR3 DNA follows: TGTGCCAGCAGCCAAGGGGGCGTTTCTGGTTGGGCTGAAGCTTTCTTT. Its translation: CASSQGGVSGWAEAFF.

The gene calls are TRBV7-8 and TRBJ1-2; D may be TRBD1 (5 bases). V gave up 7 bases and J gave up 5 bases, with 23 bases separating them. CDR3 length: 16 amino acids. Per the germline V gene, CDR1 is SGHVS and CDR2 is FQNEAQ. The CDR3 nucleotides read TGTGCCAGCACCCTGACGGGAGGGGCTAGGGGATATGGCTACACCTTC. Its translation is CASTLTGGARGYGYTF.

V usage is TRBV7-3 and J usage is TRBJ1-1, with D possibly TRBD1 on 5 matching bases. Germline values: CDR1 SGHTA, CDR2 FQGTGA. V gave up 3 bases and J gave up 13 bases, with 15 bases separating them. The CDR3 length is 12 residues. The CDR3 DNA reads as TGTGCCAGCAGCTTCCGCGGGACCATGGATTTCTTT. The encoded protein is CASSFRGTMDFF. Using reference TRBV7-3 and TRBJ1-1 for the parts outside the CDR3, the full variable domain is GAGVSQTPSNKVTEKGKYVELRCDPISGHTALYWYRQSLGQGPEFLIYFQGTGAADDSGLPNDRFFAVRPEGSVSTLKIQRTERGDSAVYLCASSFRGTMDFFGQGTRLTVV.

The chain uses TRBV24-1 and TRBJ2-7; D ambiguous. V was trimmed by 5 bases and J by 1 base, leaving 11 bases between them. The CDR3 runs 14 residues. Germline CDR1 reads KGHDR; CDR2 reads SFDVKD. In DNA form, the CDR3 reads TGTGCCACCAGTGCCTTTCGCGAGTCCTACGAGCAGTACTTC. Translated: CATSAFRESYEQYF.

This clone was seen just once. J is TRBJ2-1 and V is TRBV6-2 or TRBV6-3; 8 positions agree with TRBD1. This CDR3 has 16 amino acids. The J segment lost 6 bases and the V segment lost 5 bases, leaving 12 bases of the junction unmatched. Per the germline V gene, CDR1 is MNHEY and CDR2 is SVGEGT. The CDR3 nucleotides read TGTGCCAGCAGTCCCCGGGCAGGGGGCGTCTTCAATGAGCAGTTCTTC. Amino acids: CASSPRAGGVFNEQFF.

The chain is built from TRBV7-6 and TRBJ2-7; TRBD1 matches 10 bases. Germline V gene sequence: CDR1 SGHVS, CDR2 FNYEAQ. The ends lost 5 bases at V and 3 bases at J; junction bases unmatched: 7. There are 15 residues in the CDR3. CDR3 nucleotides: TGTGCCAGCAGCATCAGGGACAGGGGATTCTACGAGCAGTACTTC. Its protein is CASSIRDRGFYEQYF. Variable domain in full (rest from reference TRBV7-6 and TRBJ2-7): GAGVSQSPRYKVTKRGQDVALRCDPISGHVSLYWYRQALGQGPEFLTYFNYEAQQDKSGLPNDRFSAERPEGSISTLTIQRTEQRDSAMYRCASSIRDRGFYEQYFGPGTRLTVT.

The CDR3 coding sequence is TGTGCCAGCAGCCGAGGACAGGGCTATGGCTACACCTTC. Its translation is CASSRGQGYGYTF. The chain combines TRBV7-9 with TRBJ1-2; 8 bases line up with TRBD1. The CDR3 contains 13 residues. V was clipped by 5 bases and J by 4 bases; unmatched bases: 3. Germline-derived CDR1 and CDR2 are SEHNR and FQNEAQ (reference sequence). The complete variable domain, with remaining parts taken from reference TRBV7-9 and TRBJ1-2, reads DTGVSQNPRHKITKRGQNVTFRCDPISEHNRLYWYRQTLGQGPEFLTYFQNEAQLEKSRLLSDRFSAERPKGSFSTLEIQRTEQGDSAMYLCASSRGQGYGYTFGSGTRLTVV.

The V gene is TRBV6-5, the J gene TRBJ2-7; TRBD2 matches at 8 bases. The V segment lost 5 bases and the J segment 3 bases; nucleotides outside the gene matches: 9. The CDR3 has 15 residues. The germline V gene encodes CDR1 MNHEY and CDR2 SVGAGI. The CDR3 is CASSSYREGLYEQYF. The CDR3 DNA reads as TGTGCCAGCAGTAGCTATCGGGAGGGCCTCTACGAGCAGTACTTC.

The chain recombines TRBV4-1 with TRBJ2-2; 8 bases align to TRBD2. V shed 0 bases, J shed 2 bases, and the junction held 8 bases outside the gene matches. The CDR3 extends over 18 amino acids. Germline V lookup: CDR1 MGHRA, CDR2 YSYEKL. The CDR3 sequence: CASSQELGGGLNTGELFF. DNA for the CDR3: TGCGCCAGCAGCCAAGAGTTAGGCGGGGGGCTAAACACCGGGGAGCTGTTTTTT.

The chain joins TRBV7-8 to TRBJ2-7; tentatively, D is TRBD1 (5 bases). Germline CDR1 and CDR2: SGHVS and FQNEAQ. V was pared by 6 bases and J by 0 bases, with 9 bases between. The CDR3 loop spans 13 amino acids. The CDR3 DNA reads as TGTGCCAGCAGGCGACAGTACTCCTACGAGCAGTACTTC. It translates to CASRRQYSYEQYF.

CDR3 loop: CASSQEWASGRGETQYF. DNA for the CDR3: TGTGCCAGCAGCCAAGAGTGGGCTAGCGGGAGGGGGGAGACCCAGTACTTC. The J gene is TRBJ2-5, the V gene TRBV4-2; 12 nucleotides match TRBD2. CDR1 and CDR2 from the germline V gene are LGHNA and YNFKEQ. V lost 0 bases and J lost 5; bases outside the gene matches: 7. The CDR3 sequence is 17 residues long.

This rearrangement joins TRBV7-2 to TRBJ1-2, with D unclear. The CDR3 runs to 13 residues. The germline gives CDR1 SGHTA, CDR2 FQGNSA. The germline V and J ends were trimmed by 1 base and 4 bases, with 7 bases remaining between them. The CDR3 nucleotides read TGTGCCAGCAGCTTAGGACTCAGCTATGGCTACACCTTC. It translates to CASSLGLSYGYTF.

The chain employs TRBV5-1 and TRBJ2-7; 7 positions match TRBD1. Germline-derived CDR1 and CDR2 are SGHRS and YFSETQ. The CDR3 covers 15 residues. The ends lost 5 bases at V and 4 bases at J; junction bases unmatched: 12. CDR3 nucleotides: TGCGCCAGCAGTTTCCAACCGGGACAGACTTACGAGCAGTACTTC. Encoded protein: CASSFQPGQTYEQYF.

The CDR3 DNA is TGCGCCAGCAGCTTGGGGCCAAATGAGCAGTTCTTC. Translation gives CASSLGPNEQFF. J is TRBJ2-1 and V is TRBV5-1; unclear D gene. From germline, CDR1 is SGHRS and CDR2 YFSETQ. The CDR3 is made up of 12 amino acids. Trimming stripped 0 bases from V and 7 bases from J, with 5 bases between.

The chain carries TRBV23-1 and TRBJ1-6; no clear D. TRBV23-1 is an open reading frame whose function is uncertain. This CDR3 is built from 17 residues. V was cut by 0 bases and J by 6 bases, with 15 bases left in between. In DNA, the CDR3 is TGCGCCAGCAGTCAATCGGTCGACTCGCCGATTAATTCACCCCTCCACTTT. Translation gives CASSQSVDSPINSPLHF.

The V gene is TRBV28, the J gene TRBJ1-1; TRBD1 is a possible D gene (5 bases). V was trimmed by 7 bases and J by 1 base, leaving 10 bases between them. This CDR3 region has 13 residues. CDR1 and CDR2 (germline): MDHEN, SYDVKM. DNA for the CDR3: TGTGCCAGCAAATCCGGGGGGAACACTGAAGCTTTCTTT. It specifies CASKSGGNTEAFF.

In nucleotides, the CDR3 is TGTGCCAGCAGTTTTCAGGGAGAGACCCAGTACTTC. Residues: CASSFQGETQYF. J is TRBJ2-5 and V is TRBV27; possibly TRBD1 for D (5 bases). This CDR3 is built from 12 residues. From germline, CDR1 is MNHEY and CDR2 SMNVEV (reference sequence). V dropped 3 bases and J dropped 4 bases, with 6 bases sitting between them.

V is TRBV9 and J is TRBJ1-5, with D maybe TRBD1 (6 bases). Looked up from germline, CDR1 is SGDLS and CDR2 is YYNGEE. The CDR3 has 14 residues. The V and J ends lost 0 bases and 9 bases respectively, with 13 bases between them. The DNA for the CDR3 is TGTGCCAGCAGCGTAGGGGCAGGGGTTAGGCCCCAGCATTTT. Its translation is CASSVGAGVRPQHF.

V gene TRBV2 combines with J gene TRBJ2-3; a weak D match, TRBD2 (5 bases). The V gene's germline CDR1 is SNHLY and CDR2 FYNNEI. This CDR3 comprises 13 residues. With 5 bases removed from V and 10 bases from J, the gap between germline ends came to 16 bases. The CDR3 spells CASSTTWTGAQYF. The DNA of the CDR3 is TGTGCCAGCAGTACGACCTGGACTGGGGCGCAGTATTTT.

The chain joins TRBV19 to TRBJ2-3, with D uncertain. This CDR3 has 15 residues. The germline V and J ends were trimmed by 0 bases and 2 bases, with 9 bases remaining between them. Germline lookup yields CDR1 LNHDA and CDR2 SQIVND (reference sequence). CDR3 residues: CASSIDRVSTDTQYF. CDR3 nucleotides: TGTGCCAGTAGTATAGATCGAGTCTCCACAGATACGCAGTATTTT. Full variable domain (outside the CDR3, taken from reference TRBV19 and TRBJ2-3): DGGITQSPKYLFRKEGQNVTLSCEQNLNHDAMYWYRQDPGQGLRLIYYSQIVNDFQKGDIAEGYSVSREKKESFPLTVTSAQKNPTAFYLCASSIDRVSTDTQYFGPGTRLTVL.

This clone occurred once. The rearrangement links TRBV18 to TRBJ2-5; 8 nucleotides align to TRBD2. CDR1 KGHSH and CDR2 LQKENI come from the germline V gene. CDR3 length equals 19 residues. V was pared by 2 bases and J by 0 bases, with 14 bases of the junction left unmatched. In DNA, the CDR3 is TGTGCCAGCTCACCAACCCCTTCAGAGACAGCGGGAGACCAAGAGACCCAGTACTTC. Its protein is CASSPTPSETAGDQETQYF.

There are a few counts of this clone. The genes are TRBV5-1 and TRBJ2-7, with 11 bases aligning to TRBD2. J lost 3 bases, V lost 4 bases, and 15 bases had no gene match. This CDR3 is built from 18 residues. Germline V lookup: CDR1 SGHRS, CDR2 YFSETQ. The CDR3 region is CASSLAVGIAGGNYEQYF. The DNA for the CDR3 is TGCGCCAGCAGCCTAGCTGTCGGGATAGCGGGAGGGAACTACGAGCAGTACTTC.